This T cell receptor beta chain was profiled in a study of blood T cell repertoires in COVID-19. Across the whole study: Material from acute and convalescent COVID-19 was sourced from the United States, Italy and Spain. Sample material is recorded as cDNA or gDNA derived from T cells, B-cell-depleted T cells, or PBMCs.

After removal of 7 bases from V and 0 bases from J, the junction contained 4 bases not matched to a gene. This CDR3 has 15 amino acids. The germline gives CDR1 MDHEN, CDR2 SYDVKM. Generated by immunoSEQ multiplex PCR, the TCRdb table keeps only in-frame clones and is missing some. The table lists under 200,000 clones, approximately 83% of them singletons. For recovered donors of Cohort 3, there were two negative PCRs, clearance, or symptom resolution. The sequence was obtained from a woman aged 55-70 years who had recovered from COVID-19. This chain joins TRBV28 and TRBJ2-1; 9 nucleotides match TRBD2. Sequences were obtained from PBMCs or T cells enriched from blood (not recorded which). CDR3 in amino acids: CASNAGGPSYNEQFF. As DNA, the CDR3 is TGTGCCAGCAATGCGGGAGGGCCCTCCTACAATGAGCAGTTCTTC.